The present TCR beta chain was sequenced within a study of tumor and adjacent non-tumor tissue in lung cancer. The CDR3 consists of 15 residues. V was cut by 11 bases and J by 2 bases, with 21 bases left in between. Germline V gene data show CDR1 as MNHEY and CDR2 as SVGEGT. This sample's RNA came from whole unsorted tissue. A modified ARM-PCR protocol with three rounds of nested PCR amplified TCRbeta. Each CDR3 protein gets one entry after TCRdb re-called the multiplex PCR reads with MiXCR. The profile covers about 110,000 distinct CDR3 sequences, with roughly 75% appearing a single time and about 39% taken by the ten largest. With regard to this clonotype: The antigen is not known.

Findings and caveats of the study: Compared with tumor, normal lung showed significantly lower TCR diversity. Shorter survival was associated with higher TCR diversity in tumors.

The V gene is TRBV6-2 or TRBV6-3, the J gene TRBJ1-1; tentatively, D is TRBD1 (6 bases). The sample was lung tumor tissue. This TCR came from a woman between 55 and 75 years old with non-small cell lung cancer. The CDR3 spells CAGNVGGLTNTEAFF. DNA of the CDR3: TGTGCCGGCAACGTAGGGGGTTTGACTAACACTGAAGCTTTCTTT.